This paragraph reports one T cell receptor beta chain. What it recognizes is unknown. The data belong to a study of shared clonotypes between healthy human individuals. TCRdb's copy holds only in-frame clones and misses some; the assay was immunoSEQ multiplex PCR. The sample gives some 2 million clones, 85% to 95% of which show up once; around 0.13% is in the top ten. Healthy adults negative for HIV, lacking recent acute infections or vaccinations, served as donors. CDR1 and CDR2 from the germline V gene are MDHEN and SYDVKM. The germline V and J ends were trimmed by 1 base and 4 bases, with 11 bases remaining between them. The CDR3 extends over 15 amino acids. Study observations and caveats: When naive CD4 clonotypes were compared across a handful of donors, around 4.6% were shared.

The rearrangement links TRBV28 to TRBJ1-5; possible D gene TRBD1, 5 bases. Sequenced material: naive CD4+ T cells sorted from blood. Documented subset: CD45RA+ positively selected. The TCR comes from a man in his late teens or twenties in good health. CDR3 amino acids: CASSLFIRENQPQHF. In DNA form, the CDR3 reads TGTGCCAGCAGTTTATTTATCAGGGAGAATCAGCCCCAGCATTTT.